This TCR beta chain was captured in a study of STAT5B mutations in CD4+ large granular lymphocyte leukemia. The survey-level immunoSEQ assay was used. TCRdb's table, derived via immunoSEQ multiplex PCR, lists solely in-frame clones and lacks some. The sample lists 25,000 to 30,000 clones, roughly 79% occurring once. Germline loops: CDR1 MNHNS, CDR2 SASEGT. The length of the CDR3 is 14 residues. V lost 10 bases to trimming and J lost 1 base, with 15 bases between them. The specimen was CD4+ T cells from blood buffy coats. This receptor was identified in a human donor in good health. V and J are TRBV6-1 and TRBJ2-3; D may be TRBD2 (6 bases). The chain's CDR3 is CATKGEVGTDTQYF. The DNA of the CDR3 is TGTGCCACCAAAGGGGAGGTCGGCACAGATACGCAGTATTTT.